What follows are 12 T cell receptor beta chains derived from one specimen sequenced in a study of OX40 agonist ivuxolimab in advanced cancers. The method was immunoSEQ multiplex PCR; TCRdb's version includes in-frame clones alone and lacks a portion of them. Here the sample spans about 64,000 clones, 85% being singletons. The sample was CD4+ or CD8+ T cells sorted from blood, taken in a trial of the OX40 agonist ivuxolimab. The receptors shown here come from an adult with an advanced solid tumor such as melanoma, head and neck, liver or kidney cancer.

The V gene is TRBV15, the J gene TRBJ2-1; D gene ambiguous. Germline CDR1 is LNHNV and CDR2 is YYDKDF (reference sequence). The CDR3 contains 16 residues. V was clipped by 0 bases and J by 6 bases, with 15 bases between them. CDR3 DNA: TGTGCCACCAGCAGAGATCGGAAACGGGCAATCAATGAGCAGTTCTTC. It specifies CATSRDRKRAINEQFF.

This clone appeared a single time. The chain employs TRBV7-3 and TRBJ2-7; weak D call: TRBD2 (6 bases). V was pared by 5 bases and J by 1 base, with 18 bases between. CDR3 length: 16 residues. Germline values: CDR1 SGHTA, CDR2 FQGTGA. CDR3 sequence: CASSNGGIRNSYEQYF. CDR3 nucleotides: TGTGCCAGCAGCAATGGGGGGATTCGGAATTCCTACGAGCAGTACTTC. Combining the CDR3 with reference TRBV7-3 and TRBJ2-7 gives the whole variable domain GAGVSQTPSNKVTEKGKYVELRCDPISGHTALYWYRQSLGQGPEFLIYFQGTGAADDSGLPNDRFFAVRPEGSVSTLKIQRTERGDSAVYLCASSNGGIRNSYEQYFGPGTRLTVT.

This rearrangement joins TRBV28 to TRBJ1-4; D call uncertain. This CDR3 region has 13 residues. Germline loops: CDR1 MDHEN, CDR2 SYDVKM. V was clipped by 8 bases and J by 6 bases, with 13 bases between them. In DNA, the CDR3 is TGTGCCAGCCGCAACACGCCGGATGAAAAACTGTTTTTT. Amino acids: CASRNTPDEKLFF.

The rearrangement joins TRBV15 to TRBJ2-3; the D is unclear. Trimming shortened V by 0 bases and J by 6 bases, and 7 bases separated the two germline ends. Germline assignment: CDR1 LNHNV and CDR2 YYDKDF (reference sequence). The CDR3 covers 13 residues. CDR3 nucleotide sequence: TGTGCCACCAGCAGAGATGGCTCCGATACGCAGTATTTT. This codes for CATSRDGSDTQYF.

The V gene is TRBV9, the J gene TRBJ2-1; 7 positions match TRBD1. This CDR3 region has 18 residues. Germline V gene data show CDR1 as SGDLS and CDR2 as YYNGEE. Trimming at V came to 1 base and at J to 7 bases, leaving 17 bases not matched to a gene. Written as DNA, the CDR3 is TGTGCCAGCAGCGTAACTTCGCCCGACAGGGATGAAAGGAATGAGCAGTTCTTC. Translation: CASSVTSPDRDERNEQFF.

The genes are TRBV19 and TRBJ2-2; tentatively, D is TRBD1 (6 bases). Trimming cost V 4 bases and J 6 bases, with 9 bases left between them. There are 13 residues in the CDR3. Germline V gene sequence: CDR1 LNHDA, CDR2 SQIVND (reference sequence). The CDR3 reads CASSTGESGELFF. The CDR3 DNA follows: TGTGCCAGTAGTACAGGGGAGTCCGGGGAGCTGTTTTTT.

The rearrangement links TRBV18 to TRBJ1-1; D is possibly TRBD1 (6 bases). Per germline, CDR1 KGHSH and CDR2 LQKENI. V was cut by 4 bases and J by 1 base, with 10 bases left in between. The CDR3 sequence is 14 residues long. This chain's CDR3 is CASSLTGRNTEAFF. The CDR3 coding sequence is TGTGCCAGCTCACTCACAGGGAGGAACACTGAAGCTTTCTTT. The whole variable domain, remainder taken from reference TRBV18 and TRBJ1-1, is NAGVMQNPRHLVRRRGQEARLRCSPMKGHSHVYWYRQLPEEGLKFMVYLQKENIIDESGMPKERFSAEFPKEGPSILRIQQVVRGDSAAYFCASSLTGRNTEAFFGQGTRLTVV.

The chain couples TRBV27 to TRBJ2-1; 10 bases agree with TRBD2. The germline V gene encodes CDR1 MNHEY and CDR2 SMNVEV (reference sequence). V lost 4 bases to trimming and J lost 4 bases; unmatched junction nucleotides: 7. The CDR3 covers 16 residues. Written as DNA, the CDR3 is TGTGCCAGCAGTTCGACTAGCGGGCCCTTGTACAATGAGCAGTTCTTC. It specifies CASSSTSGPLYNEQFF.

The chain has TRBV30 and TRBJ1-5; D unresolved. Germline values: CDR1 GTSNPN, CDR2 SVGIG (reference sequence). Trimming took 0 bases from V and 6 from J, leaving 12 bases between them. CDR3 length: 14 residues. The CDR3: CAWSVRHPSQPQHF. For the CDR3, the DNA is TGTGCCTGGAGTGTAAGGCATCCCAGTCAGCCCCAGCATTTT. Full variable domain (missing parts from reference TRBV30 and TRBJ1-5): SQTIHQWPATLVQPVGSPLSLECTVEGTSNPNLYWYRQAAGRGLQLLFYSVGIGQISSEVPQNLSASRPQDRQFILSSKKLLLSDSGFYLCAWSVRHPSQPQHFGDGTRLSIL.

The chain links TRBV30 to TRBJ1-2, with D unresolved. Per the germline V gene, CDR1 is GTSNPN and CDR2 is SVGIG (reference sequence). This CDR3 has 12 amino acids. Trimming pared 2 bases from V and 4 bases from J, leaving 8 bases between. As DNA, the CDR3 is TGTGCCTGGAGTCGAAAATCCTATGGCTACACCTTC. It encodes CAWSRKSYGYTF. The full variable domain, rest sourced from reference TRBV30 and TRBJ1-2, is SQTIHQWPATLVQPVGSPLSLECTVEGTSNPNLYWYRQAAGRGLQLLFYSVGIGQISSEVPQNLSASRPQDRQFILSSKKLLLSDSGFYLCAWSRKSYGYTFGSGTRLTVV.

This rearrangement joins TRBV7-2 to TRBJ2-7; 9 nucleotides agree with TRBD1. V gave up 8 bases and J gave up 7 bases; unmatched junction bases: 18. Germline V lookup: CDR1 SGHTA, CDR2 FQGNSA. This CDR3 contains 16 residues. The CDR3 DNA reads as TGTGCCAGCGGCCCGGGGTGGGGACAGGGTAGGAGAGAGCAGTACTTC. This encodes CASGPGWGQGRREQYF.

This clone occurred once. The chain is built from TRBV2 and TRBJ2-6, with no clear D. Trimming stripped 5 bases from V and 0 bases from J, with 5 bases between. The length of the CDR3 is 14 residues. Germline CDR1 SNHLY, CDR2 FYNNEI. The CDR3 sequence: CASSTDSGANVLTF. CDR3 coding DNA: TGTGCCAGCAGTACGGACTCTGGGGCCAACGTCCTGACTTTC.